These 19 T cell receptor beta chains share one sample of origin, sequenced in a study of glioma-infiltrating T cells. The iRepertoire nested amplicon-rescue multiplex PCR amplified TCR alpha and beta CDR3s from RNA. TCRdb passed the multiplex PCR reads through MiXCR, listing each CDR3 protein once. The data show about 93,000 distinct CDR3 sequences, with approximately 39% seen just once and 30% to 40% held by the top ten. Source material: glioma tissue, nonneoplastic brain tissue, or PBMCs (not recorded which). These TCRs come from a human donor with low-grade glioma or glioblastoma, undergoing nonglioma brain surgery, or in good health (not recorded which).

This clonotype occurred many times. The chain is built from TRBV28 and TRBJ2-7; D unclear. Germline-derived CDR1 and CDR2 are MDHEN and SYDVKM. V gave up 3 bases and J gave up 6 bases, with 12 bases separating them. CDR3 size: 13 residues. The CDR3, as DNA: TGTGCCAGCAGTTTGGAGACTCTCGCCGAGCAGTACTTC. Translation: CASSLETLAEQYF.

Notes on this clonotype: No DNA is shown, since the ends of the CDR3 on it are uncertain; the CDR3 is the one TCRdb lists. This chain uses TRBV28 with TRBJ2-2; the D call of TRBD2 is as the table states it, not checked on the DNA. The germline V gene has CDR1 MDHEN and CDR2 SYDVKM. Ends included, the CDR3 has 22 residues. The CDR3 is CASSVGGAYEQYFGPGTGELFF.

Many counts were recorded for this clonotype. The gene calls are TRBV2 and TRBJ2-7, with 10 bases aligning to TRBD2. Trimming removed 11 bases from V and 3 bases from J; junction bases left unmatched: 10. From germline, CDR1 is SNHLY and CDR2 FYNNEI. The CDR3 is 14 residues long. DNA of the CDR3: TGTGCCGGGGACCTAGCGGGGGAAGACTACGAGCAGTACTTC. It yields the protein CAGDLAGEDYEQYF.

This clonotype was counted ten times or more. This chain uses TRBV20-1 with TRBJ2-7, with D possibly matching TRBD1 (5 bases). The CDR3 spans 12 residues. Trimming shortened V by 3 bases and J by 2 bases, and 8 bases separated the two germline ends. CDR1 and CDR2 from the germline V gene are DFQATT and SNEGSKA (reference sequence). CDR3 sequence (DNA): TGCAGTGCTAGGGACAAGACCTACGAGCAGTACTTC. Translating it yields CSARDKTYEQYF.

CDR3 sequence reads: CASSLQAYYEQYF. The CDR3 nucleotides are TGTGCCAGCAGTCTACAGGCTTACTACGAGCAGTACTTC. The chain carries TRBV12-3 or TRBV12-4 and TRBJ2-7; tentatively, D is TRBD1 (5 bases). The germline V and J ends were trimmed by 5 bases and 3 bases, with 11 bases remaining between them. This CDR3 is 13 amino acids long.

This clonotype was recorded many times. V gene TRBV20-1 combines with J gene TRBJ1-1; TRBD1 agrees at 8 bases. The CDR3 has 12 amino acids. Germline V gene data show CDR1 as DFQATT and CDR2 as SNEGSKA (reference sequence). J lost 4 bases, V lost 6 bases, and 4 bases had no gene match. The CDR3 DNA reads TGCAGTGCAAGACAGGGGAGCACTGAAGCTTTCTTT. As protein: CSARQGSTEAFF.

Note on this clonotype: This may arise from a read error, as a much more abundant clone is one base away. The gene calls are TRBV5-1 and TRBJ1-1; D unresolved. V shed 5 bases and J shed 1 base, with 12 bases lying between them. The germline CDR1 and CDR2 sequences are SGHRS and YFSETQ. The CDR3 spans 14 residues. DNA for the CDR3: TGCGCCAGCAGAAGATCGGGCCAGAACACTGAAGCTTTCTTT. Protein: CASRRSGQNTEAFF.

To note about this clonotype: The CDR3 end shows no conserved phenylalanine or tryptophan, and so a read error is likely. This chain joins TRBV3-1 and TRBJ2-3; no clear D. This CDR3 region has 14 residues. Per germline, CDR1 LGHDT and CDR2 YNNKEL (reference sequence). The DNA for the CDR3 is TGTACCAGCAGCCAAGAGGTGAGAACAGATACGCAGTATTCT. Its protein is CTSSQEVRTDTQYS.

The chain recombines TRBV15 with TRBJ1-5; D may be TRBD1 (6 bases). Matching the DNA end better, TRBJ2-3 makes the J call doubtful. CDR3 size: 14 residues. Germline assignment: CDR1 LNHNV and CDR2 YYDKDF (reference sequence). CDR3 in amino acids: CATSRVQGNQPQYF. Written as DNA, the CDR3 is TGTGCCACCAGCAGGGTTCAGGGGAATCAGCCCCAGTATTTT.

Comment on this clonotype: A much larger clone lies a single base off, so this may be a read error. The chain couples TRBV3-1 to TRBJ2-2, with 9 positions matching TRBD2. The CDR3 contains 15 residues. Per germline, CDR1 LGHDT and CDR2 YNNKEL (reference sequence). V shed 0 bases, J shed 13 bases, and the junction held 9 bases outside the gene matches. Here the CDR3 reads CASSQDFSGGRGLFF. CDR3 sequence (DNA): TGTGCCAGCAGCCAAGATTTTAGCGGGGGCCGGGGGCTGTTTTTT.

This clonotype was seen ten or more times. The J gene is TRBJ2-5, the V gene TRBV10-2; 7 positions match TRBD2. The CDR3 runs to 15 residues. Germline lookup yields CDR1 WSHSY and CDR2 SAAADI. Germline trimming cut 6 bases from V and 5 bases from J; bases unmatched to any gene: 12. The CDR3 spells CASRQGLGSLETQYF. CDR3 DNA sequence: TGCGCCAGCAGACAAGGACTAGGGTCGTTGGAGACCCAGTACTTC.

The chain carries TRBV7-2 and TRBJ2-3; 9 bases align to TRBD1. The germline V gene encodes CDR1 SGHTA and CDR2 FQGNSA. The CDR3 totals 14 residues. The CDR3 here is CVSSLTGGLDTQYF. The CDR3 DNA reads TGTGTTAGCAGCTTAACAGGGGGCTTAGATACGCAGTATTTT. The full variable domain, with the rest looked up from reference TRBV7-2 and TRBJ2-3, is GAGVSQSPSNKVTEKGKDVELRCDPISGHTALYWYRQSLGQGLEFLIYFQGNSAPDKSGLPSDRFSAERTGGSVSTLTIQRTQQEDSAVYLCVSSLTGGLDTQYFGPGTRLTVL.

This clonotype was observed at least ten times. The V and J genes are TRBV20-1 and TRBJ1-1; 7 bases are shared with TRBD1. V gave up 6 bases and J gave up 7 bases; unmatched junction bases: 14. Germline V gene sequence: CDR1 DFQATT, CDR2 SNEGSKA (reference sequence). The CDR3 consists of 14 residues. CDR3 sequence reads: CSALDRVRVDEAFF. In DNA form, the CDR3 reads TGCAGTGCCCTCGACAGGGTGAGAGTCGATGAAGCTTTCTTT.

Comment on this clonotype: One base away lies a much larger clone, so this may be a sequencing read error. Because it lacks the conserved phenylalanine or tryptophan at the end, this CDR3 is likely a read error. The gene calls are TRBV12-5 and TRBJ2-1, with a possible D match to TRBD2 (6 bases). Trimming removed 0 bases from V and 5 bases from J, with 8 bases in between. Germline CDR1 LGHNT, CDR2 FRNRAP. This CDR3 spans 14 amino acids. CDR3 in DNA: TGTGCTAGTGGTTTGGTACTAGCCAACAATGAGCAGTTCTCC. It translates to CASGLVLANNEQFS.

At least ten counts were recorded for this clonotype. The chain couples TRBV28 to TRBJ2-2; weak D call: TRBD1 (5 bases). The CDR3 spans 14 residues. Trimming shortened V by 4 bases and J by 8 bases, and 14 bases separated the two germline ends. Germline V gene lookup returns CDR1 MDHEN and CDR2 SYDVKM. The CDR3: CASSSRVLAGELFF. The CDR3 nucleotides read TGTGCCAGCAGTTCCAGGGTGTTAGCAGGGGAGCTGTTTTTT. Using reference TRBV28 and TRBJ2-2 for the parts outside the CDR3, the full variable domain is DVKVTQSSRYLVKRTGEKVFLECVQDMDHENMFWYRQDPGLGLRLIYFSYDVKMKEKGDIPEGYSVSREKKERFSLILESASTNQTSMYLCASSSRVLAGELFFGEGSRLTVL.

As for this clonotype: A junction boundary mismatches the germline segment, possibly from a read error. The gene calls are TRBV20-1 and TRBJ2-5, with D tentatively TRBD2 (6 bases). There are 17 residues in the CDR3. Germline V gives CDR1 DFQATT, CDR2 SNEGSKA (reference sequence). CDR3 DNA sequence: TGCAGTGCTAGCTTGGGACTTACCGGGAATAGGGGAGAGACTCAGTACTTC. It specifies CSASLGLTGNRGETQYF.

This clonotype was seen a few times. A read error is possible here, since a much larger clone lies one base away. DNA of the CDR3: TGCGCCAGCAGCTCAAACTGGAACACTGAAGCTTTCTTT. This sequence encodes CASSSNWNTEAFF. The J gene is TRBJ1-1, the V gene TRBV5-1; D unclear. Germline V gives CDR1 SGHRS, CDR2 YFSETQ. The CDR3 runs to 13 residues. V was cut by 3 bases and J by 1 base, with 7 bases left in between.

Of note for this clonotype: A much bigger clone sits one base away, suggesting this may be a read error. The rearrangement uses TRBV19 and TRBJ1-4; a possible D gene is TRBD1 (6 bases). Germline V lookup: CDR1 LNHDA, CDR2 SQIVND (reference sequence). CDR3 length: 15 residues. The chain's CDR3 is CASSARPGAREDLLF. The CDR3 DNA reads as TGTGCCAGTAGTGCACGCCCAGGGGCGCGAGAGGATCTGCTTTTT.

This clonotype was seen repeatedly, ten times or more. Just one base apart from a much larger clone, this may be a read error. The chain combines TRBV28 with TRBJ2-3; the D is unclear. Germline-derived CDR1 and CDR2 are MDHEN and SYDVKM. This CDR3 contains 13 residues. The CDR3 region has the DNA TGTGCCAACAGTTCTAGGAGTACAGATACGCAGTATTTT. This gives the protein CANSSRSTDTQYF.